This T cell receptor beta chain comes out of a study of cytomegalovirus exposure and HLA in healthy donors. A note on this clone: Its antigen is not identified.

Amplification used 60 Vbeta primers and 13 Jbeta primers. Sequencing used immunoSEQ multiplex PCR; TCRdb keeps in-frame clones, though not all of them. Altogether 100,000 to 150,000 clones are present, 77% being singletons, with the ten largest covering roughly 6%. General study findings and limits: Earlier analysis looked at TCR beta V segments, and most were productive about 90% or about 30% of the time. No immune exposure information besides CMV serostatus was available. Accounts indicate the classifier identified cytomegalovirus status with strong specificity and sensitivity.

The sequence derives from a man between 18 and 29 years old in good health and CMV-seropositive. Sequencing was performed on PBMCs.

The CDR3 is CASSSEAGGAYEQYF. The CDR3 coding sequence is TGCGCCAGCAGCTCGGAGGCCGGGGGGGCCTACGAGCAGTACTTC. This chain uses TRBV5-1 with TRBJ2-7; 8 bases agree with TRBD2. The CDR3 length is 15 residues. Germline assignment: CDR1 SGHRS and CDR2 YFSETQ. J gave up 2 bases and V 3 bases, and 7 bases lay outside the gene matches.